The 23 T cell receptor beta chains in this list originate from one sample, sequenced in a study of blood T cell repertoires in COVID-19. Method: immunoSEQ multiplex PCR; TCRdb's copy keeps in-frame clones and lacks some. The sample includes about 52,000 clones, 90% of them seen just once. Sequenced material: peripheral blood. The source is a human donor in a cohort sampled during active COVID-19.

CDR3 sequence reads: CASSVSWGGSLETQYF. The CDR3 DNA reads TGTGCCAGCAGCGTATCATGGGGCGGGAGTTTAGAGACCCAGTACTTC. This rearrangement joins TRBV11-2 to TRBJ2-5, with 7 bases matching TRBD2. The germline V gene has CDR1 SGHAT and CDR2 FQNNGV. The ends lost 5 bases at V and 4 bases at J; junction bases unmatched: 13. The CDR3 length is 16 residues. The whole variable domain, remainder taken from reference TRBV11-2 and TRBJ2-5, is EAGVAQSPRYKIIEKRQSVAFWCNPISGHATLYWYQQILGQGPKLLIQFQNNGVVDDSQLPKDRFSAERLKGVDSTLKIQPAKLEDSAVYLCASSVSWGGSLETQYFGPGTRLLVL.

V and J are TRBV7-4 and TRBJ1-6; D is possibly TRBD1 (5 bases). Germline CDR1 SGHVT, CDR2 SQSDAQ. The CDR3 runs 16 residues. Between the trimmed V and J ends, which lost 1 base and 8 bases, there was a span of 15 bases. The CDR3 DNA is TGTGCCAGCAGCTTAGTTGCAGGGTCGGGTGATTCACCCCTCCACTTT. This encodes CASSLVAGSGDSPLHF.

In its sample, this clone was seen a few times. CDR3 DNA sequence: TGTGCCAGCAGTTACAGCAGGGGCTTCTATGGCTACACCTTC. Translated, it gives CASSYSRGFYGYTF. The chain is built from TRBV6-6 and TRBJ1-2; weak D call: TRBD1 (6 bases). This CDR3 spans 14 amino acids. Trimming shortened V by 2 bases and J by 4 bases, and 11 bases separated the two germline ends. The germline gives CDR1 MNHNY, CDR2 SVGAGI (reference sequence).

V usage is TRBV4-2 and J usage is TRBJ1-2; 8 bases are shared with TRBD1. The V and J ends lost 0 bases and 4 bases, in that order; junction bases with no gene match: 4. This CDR3 is 15 amino acids long. Germline V gene data show CDR1 as LGHNA and CDR2 as YNFKEQ. The CDR3 nucleotides are TGTGCCAGCAGCCAAGATGCTGGGACAGGCTATGGCTACACCTTC. Translating it yields CASSQDAGTGYGYTF.

J is TRBJ2-1 and V is TRBV10-1, with 11 bases matching TRBD2. J gave up 10 bases and V 4 bases, and 6 bases lay outside the gene matches. The CDR3 has 14 residues. Germline V gives CDR1 WNHNN, CDR2 SYGVQD (reference sequence). This CDR3 is CASSGTSGSSEQFF. The CDR3 DNA follows: TGCGCCAGCAGTGGGACTAGCGGGTCCTCGGAGCAGTTCTTC.

The chain employs TRBV6-5 and TRBJ1-2, with 11 bases lining up with TRBD1. V dropped 8 bases and J dropped 2; count of bases not matched to a gene: 4. The CDR3 is 14 amino acids. Per germline, CDR1 MNHEY and CDR2 SVGAGI. CDR3 coding DNA: TGTGCCAGCGGGACAGGGGGGGCCAACTATGGCTACACCTTC. It is translated as CASGTGGANYGYTF.

This clone was detected only a few times. The chain employs TRBV30 and TRBJ1-2, with D perhaps TRBD1 (5 bases). Trimming removed 3 bases at V and 6 bases at J, with 11 bases between. The CDR3 has 12 residues. Germline V gene lookup returns CDR1 GTSNPN and CDR2 SVGIG (reference sequence). Here the CDR3 reads CAWRKGYHGYTF. The CDR3 DNA follows: TGTGCCTGGAGGAAGGGGTACCATGGCTACACCTTC.

This rearrangement joins TRBV2 to TRBJ2-7; D is perhaps TRBD1 (6 bases). Trimming cost V 6 bases and J 0 bases, with 12 bases left between them. The CDR3 is made up of 14 amino acids. Germline assignment: CDR1 SNHLY and CDR2 FYNNEI. The CDR3 here is CASSRLDSSYEQYF. DNA of the CDR3: TGTGCCAGCAGCCGATTGGACAGCTCCTACGAGCAGTACTTC.

V gene TRBV12-5 combines with J gene TRBJ2-1; 7 bases line up with TRBD1. The CDR3 length is 14 residues. Per the germline V gene, CDR1 is LGHNT and CDR2 is FRNRAP. V was pared by 3 bases and J by 6 bases, with 5 bases of the junction left unmatched. This chain's CDR3 is CASGFGTVSNEQFF. In DNA form, the CDR3 reads TGTGCTAGTGGTTTCGGGACAGTTAGCAATGAGCAGTTCTTC.

V usage is TRBV20-1 and J usage is TRBJ2-1; 9 positions agree with TRBD2. The germline V gene encodes CDR1 DFQATT and CDR2 SNEGSKA (reference sequence). CDR3 length: 11 amino acids. Losses at the gene ends were 6 bases for V and 14 bases for J; bases not matched to a gene: 8. CDR3 coding DNA: TGCAGTGCAGATCTAGCGGGATTGAAGTTCTTC. This translates into CSADLAGLKFF.

The rearrangement links TRBV27 to TRBJ2-2, with D possibly matching TRBD2 (5 bases). The CDR3 spans 14 residues. CDR1 is MNHEY, CDR2 SMNVEV, per germline (reference sequence). Trimming shortened V by 10 bases and J by 5 bases, and 17 bases separated the two germline ends. The CDR3: CATQRGSGTGELFF. The CDR3 DNA reads as TGTGCCACCCAAAGAGGATCGGGGACCGGGGAGCTGTTTTTT.

This chain uses TRBV11-3 with TRBJ2-2, with D perhaps TRBD1 (5 bases). The CDR3 spans 12 residues. Germline CDR1 SGHNT, CDR2 YENEEA. Trimming stripped 5 bases from V and 6 bases from J, with 7 bases between. The CDR3 bases are TGTGCCAGCAGCACAGGACCCGGGGAGCTGTTTTTT. It yields the protein CASSTGPGELFF.

The J gene is TRBJ2-6, the V gene TRBV11-2, with TRBD2 matching over 14 bases. The germline V gene encodes CDR1 SGHAT and CDR2 FQNNGV. CDR3 length: 19 residues. Unmatched junction bases numbered 5, after V lost 2 bases and J lost 2 bases. The CDR3 DNA reads TGTGCCAGCAGCTTATCCGTGACTAGCGGGAGGGCTGGGGCCAACGTCCTGACTTTC. Amino acids: CASSLSVTSGRAGANVLTF.

The chain carries TRBV6-1 and TRBJ1-6, with D possibly matching TRBD1 (6 bases). The CDR3 totals 16 residues. V lost 3 bases and J 7 bases, leaving 16 bases between the germline ends. The V gene's germline CDR1 is MNHNS and CDR2 SASEGT. The CDR3 sequence: CASSDGFTGSNSPLHF. The CDR3 DNA follows: TGTGCCAGCAGTGATGGATTCACAGGGAGCAATTCACCCCTCCACTTT.

The chain uses TRBV3-1 (or the pseudogene TRBV3-2) and TRBJ2-5; 11 nucleotides line up with TRBD2. V trimming: 0 bases; J trimming: 1 base; junction bases outside the gene matches: 1. CDR3 length: 16 amino acids. The V gene's germline CDR1 is LGHDT and CDR2 YNNKEL (reference sequence). Here the CDR3 reads CASSQDSGRAQETQYF. Here the CDR3 DNA reads TGTGCCAGCAGCCAAGATAGCGGGAGGGCCCAAGAGACCCAGTACTTC.

The V and J genes are TRBV10-3 and TRBJ2-1; weak D call: TRBD2 (6 bases). The CDR3 is 15 amino acids. The germline CDR1 and CDR2 sequences are ENHRY and SYGVKD. Trimming removed 4 bases at V and 4 bases at J, with 14 bases between. The CDR3 sequence is CAISAGDGGYNEQFF. The CDR3 nucleotides are TGTGCCATCAGTGCGGGGGATGGAGGTTACAATGAGCAGTTCTTC.

This rearrangement joins TRBV27 to TRBJ1-3, with 7 bases identical to TRBD1. V was clipped by 5 bases and J by 4 bases; unmatched bases: 5. CDR1 and CDR2 from the germline V gene are MNHEY and SMNVEV (reference sequence). This CDR3 region has 14 residues. The CDR3 protein is CASSPRGLGNTIYF. The CDR3 DNA follows: TGTGCCAGCAGTCCGAGGGGGCTAGGAAACACCATATATTTT.

J is TRBJ1-4 and V is TRBV7-9, with D tentatively TRBD1 (6 bases). Trimming removed 5 bases at V and 7 bases at J, with 14 bases between. CDR1 is SEHNR and CDR2 is FQNEAQ in the germline V gene (reference sequence). The CDR3 is made up of 14 amino acids. The chain's CDR3 is CASSLRGWGEKLFF. Written as DNA, the CDR3 is TGTGCCAGCAGCCTCAGGGGTTGGGGTGAAAAACTGTTTTTT. The variable domain in full, with the rest retrieved from reference TRBV7-9 and TRBJ1-4, is DTGVSQNPRHKITKRGQNVTFRCDPISEHNRLYWYRQTLGQGPEFLTYFQNEAQLEKSRLLSDRFSAERPKGSFSTLEIQRTEQGDSAMYLCASSLRGWGEKLFFGSGTQLSVL.

The chain links TRBV2 to TRBJ1-5; possibly TRBD1 for D (6 bases). With 2 bases removed from V and 6 bases from J, the gap between germline ends came to 8 bases. CDR1 SNHLY and CDR2 FYNNEI come from the germline V gene. This CDR3 region has 13 residues. The CDR3 region is CASSETGFQPQHF. For the CDR3, the DNA is TGTGCCAGCAGTGAAACAGGGTTTCAGCCCCAGCATTTT.

V and J are TRBV6-2 or TRBV6-3 and TRBJ2-1; D is possibly TRBD2 (5 bases). CDR3 length: 14 amino acids. Germline V CDR1 and CDR2: MNHEY, SVGEGT. V was cut by 0 bases and J by 9 bases, with 12 bases left in between. The CDR3 DNA reads as TGTGCCAGCAGTTACTCGAGGCTAGCCGGTGAGCAGTTCTTC. This encodes CASSYSRLAGEQFF.

The CDR3 nucleotides are TGCGCCAGCAGCCCTCGACAGGGGGCTTCGGCACAAGAGACCCAGTACTTC. Its protein is CASSPRQGASAQETQYF. This sequence joins TRBV5-1 and TRBJ2-5; 10 nucleotides match TRBD1. The CDR3 covers 17 residues. Germline V lookup: CDR1 SGHRS, CDR2 YFSETQ. The junction had 11 bases not matched to a gene; V was cut back by 4 bases and J by 2 bases.

This clone has only one observation. V and J are TRBV12-3 or TRBV12-4 and TRBJ2-7; possibly TRBD1 for D (5 bases). The V and J ends lost 3 bases and 13 bases respectively, with 19 bases between them. The CDR3 extends over 13 amino acids. CDR3 sequence (DNA): TGTGCCAGCAGTTTGGCCCTTGGCAGGGCCGCCTACTTC. Its translation is CASSLALGRAAYF.

The chain recombines TRBV30 with TRBJ1-2; 10 bases are shared with TRBD1. The CDR3 runs to 15 residues. V lost 3 bases to trimming and J lost 5 bases; unmatched junction nucleotides: 9. Germline values: CDR1 GTSNPN, CDR2 SVGIG (reference sequence). The CDR3 region is CAWRGQGVVRYGYTF. For the CDR3, the DNA is TGTGCCTGGAGAGGACAGGGGGTAGTGAGATATGGCTACACCTTC.